What follows describes a single TCR beta chain. The data originate from a study of shared clonotypes between healthy human individuals. Assay execution proceeded at the deep level. This table comes from immunoSEQ multiplex PCR, and its TCRdb copy is limited to in-frame clones, with some not included. The sample records some 2,000,000 clones, roughly 96% being singletons. The CDR3 length is 17 residues. Germline CDR1 is GTSNPN and CDR2 is SVGIG (reference sequence). V was cut by 5 bases and J by 1 base, with 20 bases left in between. V is TRBV30 and J is TRBJ1-4; unclear D gene. Sequenced input: naive CD4+ T cells sorted from blood. As for subset: CD45RA+ positively selected. This clonotype originated in a man younger than 30 in good health. Here the CDR3 reads CAWDERSTTVTNEKLFF. In nucleotides, the CDR3 is TGTGCCTGGGACGAACGATCGACGACGGTAACTAATGAAAAACTGTTTTTT.